This passage covers 18 T cell receptor beta chains from one sample sequenced in a study of cytomegalovirus exposure and HLA in healthy donors. A multiplex PCR was run with 60 Vbeta primers and 13 Jbeta primers. Some clones are missing from TCRdb's copy, which holds only in-frame ones; the method was immunoSEQ multiplex PCR. The profile shows 120,000 to 150,000 clones, 80% to 85% of them singletons. Sequencing input: PBMCs. These receptors were taken from a male donor in good health and CMV-seronegative.

This clone was seen only a few times. One end of the junction fails to match germline, which may point to a read error. The chain links TRBV7-9 to TRBJ1-1; no definite D call. CDR1 and CDR2 (germline): SEHNR, FQNEAQ (reference sequence). The length of the CDR3 is 13 residues. CDR3 residues: CSSSSPPFLDGFF. The CDR3 DNA reads TGTTCCAGCAGCTCGCCCCCGTTCTTAGATGGTTTCTTT. The full variable domain, its missing parts supplied by reference TRBV7-9 and TRBJ1-1, is DTGVSQNPRHKITKRGQNVTFRCDPISEHNRLYWYRQTLGQGPEFLTYFQNEAQLEKSRLLSDRFSAERPKGSFSTLEIQRTEQGDSAMYLCSSSSPPFLDGFFGQGTRLTVV.

The chain uses TRBV6-5 and TRBJ1-2; TRBD1 might be the D (5 bases). The CDR3 is 13 amino acids. Germline V CDR1 and CDR2: MNHEY, SVGAGI. Trimming cost V 1 base and J 7 bases, with 10 bases left between them. This chain's CDR3 is CASSYYYRLGYTF. In DNA form, the CDR3 reads TGTGCCAGCAGTTACTACTACAGGCTTGGCTACACCTTC.

This rearrangement joins TRBV5-1 to TRBJ2-5; 15 nucleotides line up with TRBD2. This CDR3 has 17 amino acids. Trimming removed 1 base from V and 5 bases from J; junction bases left unmatched: 6. CDR1 is SGHRS and CDR2 is YFSETQ in the germline V gene. The CDR3 loop is CASSLPGLAGGGETQYF. The CDR3 coding sequence is TGCGCCAGCAGCTTGCCGGGACTAGCGGGAGGCGGGGAGACCCAGTACTTC.

The genes are TRBV27 and TRBJ2-7, with D perhaps TRBD1 (6 bases). This CDR3 has 16 amino acids. Between the trimmed V and J ends, which lost 0 bases and 1 base, there was a span of 13 bases. Germline V gene sequence: CDR1 MNHEY, CDR2 SMNVEV (reference sequence). Here the CDR3 DNA reads TGTGCCAGCAGTTTATCGAGGGGGACCCTTTCCTACGAGCAGTACTTC. Amino acid sequence: CASSLSRGTLSYEQYF.

CDR3 DNA: TGTGCCAGCAGTGTCGGCGGGAACTCCTACAATGAGCAGTTCTTC. Encoded protein: CASSVGGNSYNEQFF. The chain joins TRBV2 to TRBJ2-1, with D possibly matching TRBD2 (6 bases). Germline CDR1 SNHLY, CDR2 FYNNEI. The CDR3 covers 15 residues. Trimming shortened V by 4 bases and J by 0 bases, and 10 bases separated the two germline ends.

This clone was detected once. The chain has TRBV28 and TRBJ2-3; TRBD2 is a possible D gene (5 bases). Germline V gene data show CDR1 as MDHEN and CDR2 as SYDVKM. Trimming left V 3 bases short and J 4 bases short, with 17 bases between. The CDR3 extends over 16 amino acids. The CDR3 bases are TGTGCCAGCAGTTTGCCGACTGTAGCGTATGCAGATACGCAGTATTTT. Amino acid sequence: CASSLPTVAYADTQYF.

This chain joins TRBV6-6 and TRBJ1-2, with TRBD1 as a possible D gene (5 bases). CDR1 is MNHNY, CDR2 SVGAGI, per germline (reference sequence). Deletions cut 7 bases from V and 3 bases from J, with 12 bases between. CDR3 length: 13 residues. The chain's CDR3 is CASTLDKDYGYTF. In DNA form, the CDR3 reads TGTGCCAGCACTTTGGACAAAGACTATGGCTACACCTTC.

The chain is built from TRBV27 and TRBJ2-3, with D uncertain. The CDR3 is 14 amino acids. Germline V gene data show CDR1 as MNHEY and CDR2 as SMNVEV (reference sequence). The V and J ends lost 2 bases and 2 bases respectively, with 8 bases between them. DNA for the CDR3: TGTGCCAGCAGTTTAGACTTATCCACAGATACGCAGTATTTT. Its protein product is CASSLDLSTDTQYF.

This chain connects TRBV5-1 to TRBJ2-5; possibly TRBD1 for D (5 bases). The end of the DNA aligns better with TRBJ2-7, so the J call may be wrong. CDR1 is SGHRS, CDR2 YFSETQ, per germline. The CDR3 totals 15 residues. The CDR3 region has the DNA TGCGCCAGCAGCTTGTCCACCCCAGGGCAGTACGAGCAGTACTTC. This translates into CASSLSTPGQYEQYF.

This chain joins TRBV4-3 and TRBJ2-3; 8 bases are shared with TRBD2. The CDR3 is made up of 14 amino acids. Germline V CDR1 and CDR2: LGHNA, YSLEER. Trimming took 5 bases from V and 5 from J; bases not matched to a gene: 6. The CDR3 sequence is CASSSPGGQDTQYF. As DNA, the CDR3 is TGCGCCAGCAGCTCCCCGGGGGGGCAAGATACGCAGTATTTT.

This chain connects TRBV7-2 to TRBJ2-7; D is perhaps TRBD1 (6 bases). The CDR3 covers 15 residues. V was trimmed by 5 bases and J by 1 base, leaving 15 bases between them. Germline V gene sequence: CDR1 SGHTA, CDR2 FQGNSA. The CDR3 nucleotides are TGTGCCAGCAGCCGATCTCTCACAGGGTCCTACGAGCAGTACTTC. This gives the protein CASSRSLTGSYEQYF.

The chain employs TRBV5-1 and TRBJ2-1, with TRBD2 matching 10 bases. Germline-derived CDR1 and CDR2 are SGHRS and YFSETQ. The CDR3 sequence is 21 residues long. V shed 3 bases and J 8 bases; nucleotides not matched to a gene: 26. The CDR3, as DNA: TGCGCCAGCAGCTCCAGGGGAGCGGGGGGGCCTATCGAACTCTTGGGGGATGAGCAGTTCTTC. Translation: CASSSRGAGGPIELLGDEQFF.

The V gene is TRBV18, the J gene TRBJ1-1, with D possibly TRBD1 on 6 matching bases. Germline CDR1 and CDR2: KGHSH and LQKENI. The CDR3 has 15 amino acids. Between the trimmed V and J ends, which lost 6 bases and 0 bases, there was a span of 14 bases. The DNA of the CDR3 is TGTGCCAGCTCTAGGGACACCACATTGAACACTGAAGCTTTCTTT. Protein: CASSRDTTLNTEAFF.

V and J are TRBV5-1 and TRBJ2-5, with 11 bases lining up with TRBD2. The J call may be incorrect, as the DNA end agrees better with TRBJ2-7. In germline, CDR1 is SGHRS, CDR2 YFSETQ. CDR3 length: 16 amino acids. The CDR3 DNA reads TGCGCCAGCAGCTTGGAGCTAGCGGGAGGCCGGGACGAGCAGTACTTC. Protein: CASSLELAGGRDEQYF.

V gene TRBV2 combines with J gene TRBJ2-5, with 8 bases matching TRBD2. TRBJ2-7 matches the DNA end more closely, so the J call is doubtful. The CDR3 is 18 residues long. Per the germline V gene, CDR1 is SNHLY and CDR2 is FYNNEI. CDR3 sequence reads: CASSELTGGLYGSYEQYF. The DNA of the CDR3 is TGTGCCAGCAGTGAGCTTACGGGAGGGCTATACGGCTCCTACGAGCAGTACTTC.

The chain links TRBV6-1 to TRBJ2-7, with 12 bases matching TRBD2. V was pared by 2 bases and J by 0 bases, with 5 bases of the junction left unmatched. This CDR3 comprises 17 residues. Germline V lookup: CDR1 MNHNS, CDR2 SASEGT. DNA of the CDR3: TGTGCCAGCAGTGAAAGTAGACTAGCGGGAGTCTCCTACGAGCAGTACTTC. Translating it yields CASSESRLAGVSYEQYF.

The chain combines TRBV5-6 with TRBJ2-1, with D possibly TRBD1 on 6 matching bases. Trimming shortened V by 4 bases and J by 3 bases, and 17 bases separated the two germline ends. Germline CDR1 and CDR2: SGHDT and YYEEEE. The CDR3 length is 16 residues. CDR3 DNA: TGTGCCAGCAGCCCCCGGTGGGGGCCCCACTACAATGAGCAGTTCTTC. Its protein product is CASSPRWGPHYNEQFF.

The rearrangement uses TRBV27 and TRBJ2-3; D possibly corresponds to TRBD2 (5 bases). V lost 9 bases and J 3 bases, leaving 13 bases between the germline ends. Germline V lookup: CDR1 MNHEY, CDR2 SMNVEV (reference sequence). The CDR3 extends over 13 amino acids. The CDR3, as DNA: TGTGCCAGTTGGACTCCGCGAACAGATACGCAGTATTTT. This encodes CASWTPRTDTQYF.